This is a list of T cell receptor beta chains from one sample in a study of beta chain features in type 1 diabetes. Here immunoSEQ multiplex PCR was the method, and the copy in TCRdb shows in-frame clones only, minus some. This sample yields about 650,000 clones, of which around 12% are seen a single time; 0.095% to 0.15% belongs to the top ten. The sequenced material came from naive CD4+ T cells from blood. The source of these receptors is a man aged 30 to 45 with type 1 diabetes. Each CDR3 is given without its conserved first and last residue. Fields, in order: V gene, clone size, CDR3 protein. Part of the rows lack a size; the others show once, few, many or a class for expanded clones.

TRBV29-1 . SARGGSHNEQF
TRBV7-2 . ASSLSGAEDTQY
TRBV4-1 few ASSRRDREFGNEQF
TRBV5-5 . ASSQEGGRPNSPLH
TRBV28 . ASSLAGTPVATNEKLF
TRBV5-1 . ASSGGQGVTDTQY
TRBV7-2 few ASTPRSSYEQY
TRBV9 . ASTRGDTQY
TRBV2 . ASSVRTFPGGKLF
TRBV28 few ASFRPYNEQF
TRBV7-9 few ASSLGQNTEAF
TRBV7-9 many ASSLADTQY
TRBV2 . ATTTGTGAWKSNSPLH
TRBV5-1 . ASRVQGGETQY
TRBV7-2 . ASSPVRSGANVLT
TRBV2 . ASSDRGGSPLH
TRBV15 few ATSRFQVTLQETQY
TRBV18 . ASSPILGQSSEKLF
TRBV10-3 few AISEGLAGGPGNEQF
TRBV7-2 . ASSRQTGMNTEAF
TRBV28 few ASQGYQETQY
TRBV2 . ASSGEEQGRF
TRBV7-9 many ASSLDRGYNSPLH
TRBV10-3 few AISGTGEVAGADTQY
TRBV7-9 . ASSLEGRRWMPGELF
TRBV5-4 . ASSSDITGELF
TRBV4-3 once ASSREPLSTEAF
TRBV28 . ASSFETQAVPLH
TRBV11-2 . ASSSGTGGLETQY
TRBV10-3 . ALTTLEGEQF
TRBV6-5 . ASSPGGGGEQY
TRBV29-1 . SGMTGSGQPQH
TRBV29-1 few SVPTPTAPSTDTQY